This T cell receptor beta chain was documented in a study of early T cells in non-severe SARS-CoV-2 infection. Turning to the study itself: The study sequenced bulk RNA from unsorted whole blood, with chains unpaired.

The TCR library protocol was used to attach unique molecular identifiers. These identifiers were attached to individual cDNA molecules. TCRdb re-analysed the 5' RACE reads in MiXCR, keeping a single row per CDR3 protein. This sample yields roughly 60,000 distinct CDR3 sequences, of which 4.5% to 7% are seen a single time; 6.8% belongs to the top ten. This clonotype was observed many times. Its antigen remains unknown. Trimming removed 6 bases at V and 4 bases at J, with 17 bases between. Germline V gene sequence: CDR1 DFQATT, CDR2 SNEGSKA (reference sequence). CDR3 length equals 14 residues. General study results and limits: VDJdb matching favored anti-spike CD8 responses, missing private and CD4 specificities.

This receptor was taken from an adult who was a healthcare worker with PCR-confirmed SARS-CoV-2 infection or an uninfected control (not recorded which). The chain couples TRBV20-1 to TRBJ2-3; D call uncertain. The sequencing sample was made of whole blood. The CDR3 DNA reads TGCAGTGCCCTACCTGCGGCGGCAGCAGATACGCAGTATTTT. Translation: CSALPAAAADTQYF.